One and the same sample provided the 19 T cell receptor beta chains below, sequenced in a study of blood T cell repertoires in COVID-19. TCRdb keeps only in-frame clones here, not all; method: immunoSEQ multiplex PCR. Of 200,000 to 250,000 clones in the sample, 82% were seen once. The sample consisted of peripheral blood. These receptors all come from a woman of 80 years or more with COVID-19, enrolled during active disease.

V gene TRBV14 combines with J gene TRBJ1-3; 7 positions match TRBD1. Germline V lookup: CDR1 SGHDN, CDR2 FVKESK. J lost 0 bases, V lost 2 bases, and 1 base had no gene match. This CDR3 comprises 15 residues. The CDR3 nucleotides read TGTGCCAGCAGCCAATGGGACAGCTCTGGAAACACCATATATTTT. It specifies CASSQWDSSGNTIYF.

V usage is TRBV9 and J usage is TRBJ2-2; D is undetermined. V was clipped by 4 bases and J by 4 bases, with 11 bases between them. CDR3 size: 14 residues. Germline CDR1 SGDLS, CDR2 YYNGEE. DNA for the CDR3: TGTGCCAGCAGCCCCTCGACTTCCACCGGGGAGCTGTTTTTT. Protein sequence: CASSPSTSTGELFF.

Concerning this clone itself: The same CDR3 is also encoded by other DNA sequences in this sample. The chain combines TRBV6-2 or TRBV6-3 with TRBJ2-5, with D possibly TRBD1 on 6 matching bases. This CDR3 spans 12 amino acids. With 6 bases removed from V and 5 bases from J, the gap between germline ends came to 10 bases. The germline V gene has CDR1 MNHEY and CDR2 SVGEGT. The CDR3, as DNA: TGTGCCAGCAGCAGGGGTGGCGAGACCCAGTACTTC. This gives the protein CASSRGGETQYF.

The chain has TRBV7-9 and TRBJ1-3, with a possible D match to TRBD1 (6 bases). The V gene's germline CDR1 is SEHNR and CDR2 FQNEAQ (reference sequence). CDR3 size: 16 residues. V lost 0 bases, J lost 1 base, and 10 bases lay in between. The CDR3: CASSLAVTGSGNTIYF. The CDR3 region has the DNA TGTGCCAGCAGCTTAGCCGTTACAGGGTCTGGAAACACCATATATTTT.

The CDR3 DNA sequence: TGTGCCAGCAGCTTAAGAGGAGAGACCCAGTACTTC. It translates to CASSLRGETQYF. This chain joins TRBV7-9 and TRBJ2-5, with D unclear. In germline, CDR1 is SEHNR, CDR2 FQNEAQ (reference sequence). The CDR3 runs 12 residues. V was trimmed by 2 bases and J by 4 bases, leaving 5 bases between them.

This clone was observed once. A read error may produce the germline difference seen at one junction end. This chain links TRBV7-7 with TRBJ2-3; 7 bases fit TRBD2. Germline V lookup: CDR1 SSHAT, CDR2 FNYEAQ (reference sequence). The CDR3 spans 16 residues. The CDR3 region is CASRCARDYRTDTQYF. The CDR3 DNA reads as TGTGCTAGCAGGTGTGCCCGGGACTACCGCACAGATACGCAGTATTTT. Drawing the rest from reference TRBV7-7 and TRBJ2-3, the complete variable domain is GAGVSQSPRYKVTKRGQDVTLRCDPISSHATLYWYQQALGQGPEFLTYFNYEAQPDKSGLPSDRFSAERPEGSISTLTIQRTEQRDSAMYRCASRCARDYRTDTQYFGPGTRLTVL.

As to this clone: At one end, the junction sequence differs from germline, possibly due to a read error. V and J are TRBV28 and TRBJ1-2; TRBD1 matches 8 bases. Per the germline V gene, CDR1 is MDHEN and CDR2 is SYDVKM. There are 12 residues in the CDR3. CDR3 DNA sequence: TGTGCCAGCAGTTTGAACCGGGACAGGTTGTTCTTC. This encodes CASSLNRDRLFF.

The chain combines TRBV6-5 with TRBJ1-2; D is unresolved. This CDR3 has 14 amino acids. From germline, CDR1 is MNHEY and CDR2 SVGAGI. Trimming removed 7 bases at V and 8 bases at J, with 20 bases between. The CDR3 DNA is TGTGCCAGCATACTTATCTCCCGGGTGGAAGGCTACACCTTC. This translates into CASILISRVEGYTF.

This clone is a singleton in its sample. As DNA, the CDR3 is TGCGCCAGCAACCCTAACTGGGCACCCAGTACAAGTCACACTGAAGCTTTCTTT. Encoded protein: CASNPNWAPSTSHTEAFF. The chain employs TRBV5-1 and TRBJ1-1; D gene uncertain. This CDR3 region has 18 residues. Trimming took 6 bases from V and 3 from J, leaving 27 bases between them. Germline loops: CDR1 SGHRS, CDR2 YFSETQ.

This sequence joins TRBV28 and TRBJ1-5; tentative D call: TRBD1 (5 bases). The CDR3 consists of 15 residues. From germline, CDR1 is MDHEN and CDR2 SYDVKM. The V and J ends lost 4 bases and 2 bases respectively, with 12 bases between them. The CDR3 spells CASSSPRVGNQPQHF. The CDR3 DNA reads as TGTGCCAGCAGTTCACCCAGGGTAGGCAATCAGCCCCAGCATTTT.

The chain joins TRBV5-5 to TRBJ1-2; 8 bases match TRBD1. V dropped 9 bases and J dropped 8; count of bases not matched to a gene: 9. Germline lookup yields CDR1 SGHKS and CDR2 YYEKEE (reference sequence). The CDR3 sequence is 12 residues long. CDR3 DNA: TGTGCCACCGGACAGGGCGCGTTGGGCTACACCTTC. Protein sequence: CATGQGALGYTF.

About this clone itself: Other DNA sequences in the same sample also yield this CDR3. The rearrangement uses TRBV7-2 and TRBJ1-3, with a weak D call TRBD1 (6 bases). Germline assignment: CDR1 SGHTA and CDR2 FQGNSA. Trimming pared 1 base from V and 2 bases from J, leaving 9 bases between. The CDR3 has 15 amino acids. The CDR3 sequence: CASSLEGVTGNTIYF. The DNA of the CDR3 is TGTGCCAGCAGCTTAGAGGGGGTGACTGGAAACACCATATATTTT.

V and J are TRBV5-1 and TRBJ2-6; 11 bases fit TRBD1. The CDR3 has 19 amino acids. CDR1 SGHRS and CDR2 YFSETQ come from the germline V gene. Losses at the gene ends were 3 bases for V and 0 bases for J; bases not matched to a gene: 8. The CDR3 nucleotides are TGCGCCAGCAGCTCCGCCCCGGGACAGGGGGGCTCTGGGGCCAACGTCCTGACTTTC. Translating it yields CASSSAPGQGGSGANVLTF.

The chain is built from TRBV7-2 and TRBJ2-3, with 13 bases lining up with TRBD2. Germline V gene lookup returns CDR1 SGHTA and CDR2 FQGNSA. V lost 3 bases to trimming and J lost 1 base; unmatched junction nucleotides: 7. CDR3 length: 18 residues. The CDR3 sequence is CASSLTSGRPGGTDTQYF. Here the CDR3 DNA reads TGTGCCAGCAGCTTGACTAGCGGGAGGCCCGGGGGCACAGATACGCAGTATTTT.

The rearrangement links TRBV19 to TRBJ1-1; no clear D. V lost 9 bases and J lost 0, with 11 bases in between. Per the germline V gene, CDR1 is LNHDA and CDR2 is SQIVND (reference sequence). The CDR3 has 13 amino acids. The CDR3 spells CASRIDLNTEAFF. The CDR3 bases are TGTGCCAGCCGCATTGACTTGAACACTGAAGCTTTCTTT.

The chain has TRBV7-2 and TRBJ1-1; 8 nucleotides agree with TRBD1. Losses at the gene ends were 7 bases for V and 0 bases for J; bases not matched to a gene: 1. Germline V gives CDR1 SGHTA, CDR2 FQGNSA. This CDR3 region has 13 residues. The CDR3 loop is CASTDRVNTEAFF. CDR3 DNA: TGTGCCAGCACGGACAGGGTGAACACTGAAGCTTTCTTT.

This sequence joins TRBV28 and TRBJ1-1; D not certain. Trimming left V 5 bases short and J 3 bases short, with 13 bases between. This CDR3 comprises 14 residues. CDR1 is MDHEN, CDR2 SYDVKM, per germline. For the CDR3, the DNA is TGTGCCAGCAGTGCCAGCGGGGATGACACTGAAGCTTTCTTT. This sequence encodes CASSASGDDTEAFF.

The CDR3 is CAWRGSASTDTQYF. CDR3 DNA sequence: TGTGCCTGGAGGGGGAGCGCTAGCACAGATACGCAGTATTTT. The chain couples TRBV30 to TRBJ2-3; TRBD2 might be the D (5 bases). This CDR3 spans 14 amino acids. Germline V gene lookup returns CDR1 GTSNPN and CDR2 SVGIG (reference sequence). V shed 3 bases and J shed 0 bases, with 10 bases lying between them.

The V gene is TRBV7-2, the J gene TRBJ2-3; 14 bases fit TRBD2. Germline CDR1 is SGHTA and CDR2 is FQGNSA. The CDR3 extends over 16 amino acids. V dropped 5 bases and J dropped 4; count of bases not matched to a gene: 5. CDR3 amino acids: CASSPGLAGVADTQYF. CDR3 coding DNA: TGTGCCAGCAGCCCGGGACTAGCGGGAGTCGCAGATACGCAGTATTTT.